This TCR beta chain was captured by sequencing in a study of T cells expressing NK-cell markers. At the level of the study: Serological testing identified most of the eight sequenced donors as HCMV-seropositive and one as seronegative.

The CDR3 sequence is 11 residues long. Germline CDR1 and CDR2: SGDLS and YYNGEE. TCRdb reprocessed the 5' RACE reads; each CDR3 protein has one entry and no DNA is given. The sample features about 390,000 distinct CDR3 sequences, with about 10% in its top ten. Sequenced material: blood T cells: a sorted CD56 or NKG2C T cell subset, CD4+ or CD8+ T cells, or bulk PBMC T cells (not recorded which). This chain joins TRBV9 and TRBJ2-3. This sequence was found in a woman between 50 and 59 years old in good health. This CDR3 reads CASRNTDTQYF.